This T cell receptor (beta chain) came from a study of T cells after yellow fever vaccination. About the research overall: Preparation of fractions with low cell numbers was performed using SMART-Seq v4 Ultra Low Input.

In its sample, this clonotype was seen many times. V lost 0 bases and J 7 bases, leaving 5 bases between the germline ends. This CDR3 spans 12 amino acids. CDR1 is SGHNT, CDR2 YYREEE, per germline (reference sequence). Generation of TCR cDNA used 5'RACE template switching (which added a universal primer site and UMIs). TCRdb itself ran the 5' RACE reads through MiXCR, one entry per CDR3 protein. The sample lists roughly 300,000 distinct CDR3 sequences; about 7.8% were seen once. The J gene is TRBJ2-1, the V gene TRBV5-4, with unresolved D. The receptor's source is a man younger than 35 who received the YFV17D yellow fever vaccine. The sample here was PBMCs, taken about 49 days after the first yellow fever vaccination. CDR3 sequence: CASSLVANEQFF. CDR3 bases: TGTGCCAGCAGCTTGGTGGCGAATGAGCAGTTCTTC.